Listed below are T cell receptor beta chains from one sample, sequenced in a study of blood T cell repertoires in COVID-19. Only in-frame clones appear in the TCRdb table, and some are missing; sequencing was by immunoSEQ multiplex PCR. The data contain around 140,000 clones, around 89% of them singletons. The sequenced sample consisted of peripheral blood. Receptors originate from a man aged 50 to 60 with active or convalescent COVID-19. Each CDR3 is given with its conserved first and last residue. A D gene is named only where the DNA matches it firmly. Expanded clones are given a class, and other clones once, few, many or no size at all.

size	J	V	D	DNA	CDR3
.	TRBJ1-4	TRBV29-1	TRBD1	TGCAGCGTTGTAGGACAGGGTGAAAAACTGTTTTTT	CSVVGQGEKLFF
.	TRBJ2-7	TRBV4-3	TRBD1	TGCGCCAGCAGCCAGGGGTTAACAGGGGGCGCGCCCTACGAGCAGTACTTC	CASSQGLTGGAPYEQYF
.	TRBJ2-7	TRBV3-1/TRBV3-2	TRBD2	TGTACCATAACCTCCGGGACTAGCTACGAGCAGTACTTC	CTITSGTSYEQYF
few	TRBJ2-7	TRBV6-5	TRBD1	TGTGCCAGCAGTTACAGTGGGACAGGGGGCTACGAGCAGTACTTC	CASSYSGTGGYEQYF
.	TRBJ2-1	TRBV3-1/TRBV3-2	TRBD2	TGTGCCAGCAGCCAAGATGCTAGCGGGGCGAATGAGCAGTTCTTC	CASSQDASGANEQFF
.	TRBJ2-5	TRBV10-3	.	TGTGCCATCAGTGAAGGGCAGGGTGGTGAGACCCAGTACTTC	CAISEGQGGETQYF
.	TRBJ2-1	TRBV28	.	TGTGCCAGCAGTTTTGGAGGGACCCTCACCAATGAGCAGTTCTTC	CASSFGGTLTNEQFF
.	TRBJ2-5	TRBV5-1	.	TGCGCCAGCAGCTTCTCAGGGGTTCTAGGAGAGACCCAGTACTTC	CASSFSGVLGETQYF
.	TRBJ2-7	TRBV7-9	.	TGTGCCAGCAGCTTAGTAACTGGGCCTCTCTACGAGCAGTACTTC	CASSLVTGPLYEQYF
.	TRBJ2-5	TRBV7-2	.	TGTGCCAGCAGCTTAGTCGGGGGAGAGACCCAGTACTTC	CASSLVGGETQYF
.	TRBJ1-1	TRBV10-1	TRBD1	TGCGCCAGCAGTGAGGACAGGGGGCAAACTGAAGCTTTCTTT	CASSEDRGQTEAFF
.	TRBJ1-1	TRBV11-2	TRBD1	TGTGCCAGCAGCTCGGCCGGGACAGGGCCCACTGAAGCTTTCTTT	CASSSAGTGPTEAFF
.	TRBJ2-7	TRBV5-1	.	TGCGCCAGCAGCTTGGCCTACCGCACCTACGAGCAGTACTTC	CASSLAYRTYEQYF
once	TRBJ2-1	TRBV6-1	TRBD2	TGTGCCAGCAGTGAGAGGCCTAGCGGGAGGCTCTACAATGAGCAGTTCTTC	CASSERPSGRLYNEQFF
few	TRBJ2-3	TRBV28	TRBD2	TGTGCCAGCAGCGTACGCCAGGCGGGAGGAGATACGCAGTATTTT	CASSVRQAGGDTQYF
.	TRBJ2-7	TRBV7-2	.	TGTGCCAGCAGCTTGGTAAGGGGTTCTGACGAGCAGTACTTC	CASSLVRGSDEQYF
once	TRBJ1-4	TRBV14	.	TGTGCCAGCAGCCATGTTCCCGGTGGTTTAGTAGATGCGGGTAATGAAAAACTGTTTTTT	CASSHVPGGLVDAGNEKLFF
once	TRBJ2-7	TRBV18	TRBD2	TGTGCCAGCTCACAATTAAGCGGGAACAGGTACGAGCAGTACTTC	CASSQLSGNRYEQYF
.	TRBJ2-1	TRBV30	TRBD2	TGTGCCTGGAGCCTCGACCTAGCGGGAGTCTACAATGAGCAGTTCTTC	CAWSLDLAGVYNEQFF
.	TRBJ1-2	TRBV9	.	TGTGCCAGCAGCGCAAAAAGAGGACAGTCCTATGGCTACACCTTC	CASSAKRGQSYGYTF
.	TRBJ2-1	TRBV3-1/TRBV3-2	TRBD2	TGTGCCAGCAGCTACAAGTCGGGACTAGCCCACCGAGAGCAGTTCTTC	CASSYKSGLAHREQFF
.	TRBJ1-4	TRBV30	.	TGTGCCTGGAGTTTTGCAGAAACTAATGAAAAACTGTTTTTT	CAWSFAETNEKLFF
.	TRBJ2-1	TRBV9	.	TGTGCCAGCAGCGTAGACAGTACTGGTGAGCAGTTCTTC	CASSVDSTGEQFF
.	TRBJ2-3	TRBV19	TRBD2	TGTGCCAGTAGCCTACTAGCGGGGGGGACAGATACGCAGTATTTT	CASSLLAGGTDTQYF
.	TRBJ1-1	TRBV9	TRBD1	TGTGCCAGCAGCGCGCCGGGACAGAGGTGGAACACTGAAGCTTTCTTT	CASSAPGQRWNTEAFF
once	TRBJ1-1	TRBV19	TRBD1	TGTGCCAGTAGTATCCAACCCGGGACAGGGGGCCCATTCGATTATGTTTTCTTT	CASSIQPGTGGPFDYVFF
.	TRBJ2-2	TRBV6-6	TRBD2	TGTGCCAGCAGTTACACTAGCGGGAACACCGGGGAGCTGTTTTTT	CASSYTSGNTGELFF
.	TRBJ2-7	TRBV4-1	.	TGCGCCAGCAGCCAACCAGGGCCTTCCTACGAGCAGTACTTC	CASSQPGPSYEQYF
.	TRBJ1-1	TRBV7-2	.	TGTGCCAGCAGCTTAGGAGGGGCGGGGTCAGACATGAACACTGAAGCTTTCTTT	CASSLGGAGSDMNTEAFF
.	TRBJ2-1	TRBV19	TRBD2	TGTGCCAGTAGCTTGACTAGCGGGAGGGCTTATAGGTTCTTC	CASSLTSGRAYRFF
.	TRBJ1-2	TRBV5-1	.	TGCGCCAGCAGCTTGGGGCAGCCCGGGGTTGACTATGGCTACACCTTC	CASSLGQPGVDYGYTF
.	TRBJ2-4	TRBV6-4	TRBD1	TGTGCCAGCAGTGACTCTTACCTGCCGGGGACAGTCCCCCCTCTAGCCAAAAACATTCAGTACTTC	CASSDSYLPGTVPPLAKNIQYF
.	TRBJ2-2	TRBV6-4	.	TGTGCCAGCAGAATACAGGGAGTCGGCACCGGGGAGCTGTTTTTT	CASRIQGVGTGELFF
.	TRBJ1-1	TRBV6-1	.	TGTGCCAGCAGTGAAAATGGGGGAGGGTCTGAAGCTTTCTTT	CASSENGGGSEAFF
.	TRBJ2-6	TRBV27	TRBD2	TGTGCCAGCAGTTCGGATTTTTCGGGGGGGCTCGGGGCCAACGTCCTGACTTTC	CASSSDFSGGLGANVLTF
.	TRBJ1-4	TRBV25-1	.	TGTGCCAGCAGTGAATATCGCCAGGGGCCACTTCGGGAAAAACTGTTTTTT	CASSEYRQGPLREKLFF
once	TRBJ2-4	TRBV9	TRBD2	TGTGCCAGCAGCCCCGGGAGGAGGGTCGACATTCAGTACTTC	CASSPGRRVDIQYF
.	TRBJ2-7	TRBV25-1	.	TGTGCCAGCAGTGAATTGGGGGACATTTACGAGCAGTACTTC	CASSELGDIYEQYF
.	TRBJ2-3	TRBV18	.	TGTGCCAGCTCACCAGGGACACGGGATACGCAGTATTTT	CASSPGTRDTQYF
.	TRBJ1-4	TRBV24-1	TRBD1	TGTGCCACCAGTGACCGGGACAGGGGGCCAGTAGCGACTAATGAAAAACTGTTTTTT	CATSDRDRGPVATNEKLFF
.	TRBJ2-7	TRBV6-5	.	TGTGCCAGCAGTTACTCCAGGGAAGTAGGGTACGAGCAGTACTTC	CASSYSREVGYEQYF
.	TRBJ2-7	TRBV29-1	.	TGCAGCGTTGAAGATCCCAGACATTACGAGCAGTACTTC	CSVEDPRHYEQYF
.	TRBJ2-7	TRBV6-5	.	TGTGCCAGCAGTTCGGTTTCGGCAGGATCCTACGAGCAGTACTTC	CASSSVSAGSYEQYF
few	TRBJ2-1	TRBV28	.	TGTGCCAGCAGTGCGGACACTTACAATGAGCAGTTCTTC	CASSADTYNEQFF
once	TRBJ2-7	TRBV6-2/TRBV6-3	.	TGTGCCAGCAGTTACTTCCGACTCGACGTATCCGAGCAGTACTTC	CASSYFRLDVSEQYF
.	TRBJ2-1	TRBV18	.	TGTGCCAGCTCACCCCCCCGCTTTCCGGGAGCGATAAATGAGCAGTTCTTC	CASSPPRFPGAINEQFF
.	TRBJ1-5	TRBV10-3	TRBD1	TGTGCCATCCGGGCTGAGGGGACAGATAATCAGCCCCAGCATTTT	CAIRAEGTDNQPQHF
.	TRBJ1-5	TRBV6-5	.	TGTGCCAGCAGTCGAGGGAGGAGCAATCAGCCCCAGCATTTT	CASSRGRSNQPQHF
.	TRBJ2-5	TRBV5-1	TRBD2	TGCGCCAGCAGCCCCATAGCGGGTAGAGAGACCCAGTACTTC	CASSPIAGRETQYF
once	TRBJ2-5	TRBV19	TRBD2	TGTGCCAGTAGACTACTAGCGGGGGGGCAAGAGACCCAGTACTTC	CASRLLAGGQETQYF
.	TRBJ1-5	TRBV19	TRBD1	TGTGCCAGTAGTAGCCGACAGGGCTATACGTCTCAGCCCCAGCATTTT	CASSSRQGYTSQPQHF
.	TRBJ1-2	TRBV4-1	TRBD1	TGCGCCAGCAGCCCCTCCCCAGGACAGGGGGCAATATGGTATGGCTACACCTTC	CASSPSPGQGAIWYGYTF
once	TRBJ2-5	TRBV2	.	TGTGCCAGCAACCTCGGGGGACAGACCCAGTACTTC	CASNLGGQTQYF
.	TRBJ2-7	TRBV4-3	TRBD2	TGCGCCAGCAGCCAAGACCGACTAGCGGGGAACTACGAGCAGTACTTC	CASSQDRLAGNYEQYF
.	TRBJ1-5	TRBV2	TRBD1	TGTGCCAGCAGAGCTACAGGGGGCGTAAATCAGCCCCAGCATTTT	CASRATGGVNQPQHF
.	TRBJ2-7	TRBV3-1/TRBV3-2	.	TGTGCCAGCAGCCAAGAAGTAGAAGCTAGAAGCTCCTACGAGCAGTACTTC	CASSQEVEARSSYEQYF
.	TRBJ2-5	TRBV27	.	TGTGCCAGCAGTTCTCGACAGCCTCAAGAGACCCAGTACTTC	CASSSRQPQETQYF
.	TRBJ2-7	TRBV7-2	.	TGTGCCAGCAGCTTGACAGGCTACGAGCAGTACTTC	CASSLTGYEQYF
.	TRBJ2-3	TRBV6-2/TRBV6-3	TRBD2	TGTGCCAGCAGCCTAGCCCGACTAGCGGGAAACACAGATACGCAGTATTTT	CASSLARLAGNTDTQYF
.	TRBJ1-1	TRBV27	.	TGTGCCAGCAGCTTCAGGGGAACTGAAGCTTTCTTT	CASSFRGTEAFF